This T cell receptor (beta chain) stems from a study of CD8+ T cells in alopecia areata. Reverse transcribed after extraction, RNA yielded cDNA as the sequencing template. Measured with immunoSEQ multiplex PCR; TCRdb has only the in-frame clones, and not every one. The sample lists about 150,000 clones, over 80% occurring once. V gave up 4 bases and J gave up 0 bases, with 10 bases separating them. Per germline, CDR1 LGHNA and CDR2 YSLEER. The CDR3 sequence is 15 residues long. The study team obtained lesional scalp punch biopsies and peripheral blood from alopecia areata patients. This clone was observed once.

The chain uses TRBV4-3 and TRBJ2-1, with D possibly being TRBD1 (5 bases). The specimen comprised CD8+ T cells sorted from blood, sampled at week 0. The receptor was isolated from a human donor with alopecia areata. Written as DNA, the CDR3 is TGCGCCAGCAGCCTAAGACAGACCTCCTACAATGAGCAGTTCTTC. This codes for CASSLRQTSYNEQFF.